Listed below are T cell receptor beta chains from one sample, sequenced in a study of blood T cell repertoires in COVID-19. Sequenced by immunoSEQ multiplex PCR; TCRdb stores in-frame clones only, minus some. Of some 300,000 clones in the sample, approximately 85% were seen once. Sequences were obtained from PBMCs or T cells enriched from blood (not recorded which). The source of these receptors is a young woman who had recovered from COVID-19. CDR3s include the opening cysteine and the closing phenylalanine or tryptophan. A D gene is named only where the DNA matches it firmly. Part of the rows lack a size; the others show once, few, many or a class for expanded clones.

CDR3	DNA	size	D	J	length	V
CASSLEEGYTEAFF	TGCGCCAGCAGCTTGGAAGAGGGTTACACTGAAGCTTTCTTT	.	.	TRBJ1-1	14	TRBV5-1
CASRNSQGAEAFF	TGTGCCAGCAGAAATTCACAGGGCGCTGAAGCTTTCTTT	once	.	TRBJ1-1	13	TRBV12-3/TRBV12-4
CSVRGTDSGNTIYF	TGCAGCGTTAGAGGGACAGACTCTGGAAACACCATATATTTT	.	TRBD1	TRBJ1-3	14	TRBV29-1
CASSQELGLVVDTQYF	TGTGCCAGCAGCCAAGAACTGGGACTAGTGGTTGATACGCAGTATTTT	.	TRBD2	TRBJ2-3	16	TRBV4-2
CASSLATGGTSPLHF	TGTGCCAGCAGCCTCGCGACAGGGGGCACTTCACCCCTCCACTTT	few	TRBD1	TRBJ1-6	15	TRBV7-3
CASSLQGIAFF	TGTGCCAGCAGCCTACAGGGGATCGCTTTCTTT	.	TRBD1	TRBJ1-1	11	TRBV12-3/TRBV12-4
CASSSDRVRVEAFF	TGTGCCAGCAGTTCGGACAGGGTGAGGGTTGAAGCTTTCTTT	.	TRBD1	TRBJ1-1	14	TRBV27
CAINRGHGYTF	TGTGCCATCAACAGGGGTCATGGCTACACCTTC	.	TRBD1	TRBJ1-2	11	TRBV10-3
CASRGRGKGEAFF	TGTGCCAGCAGGGGGAGGGGGAAGGGTGAAGCTTTCTTT	once	.	TRBJ1-1	13	TRBV6-5
CASSRTSGRRETQYF	TGTGCCAGCAGCCGGACTAGCGGGAGAAGAGAGACCCAGTACTTC	.	TRBD2	TRBJ2-5	15	TRBV7-3
CAWSKQGLSPLHF	TGTGCCTGGAGTAAGCAGGGCCTTTCACCCCTCCACTTT	.	.	TRBJ1-6	13	TRBV30
CASRGSGGAKNIQYF	TGTGCCAGCAGGGGTAGCGGGGGAGCCAAAAACATTCAGTACTTC	.	TRBD2	TRBJ2-4	15	TRBV28
CASAPLVNIQYF	TGTGCCAGCGCACCACTAGTAAACATTCAGTACTTC	.	.	TRBJ2-4	12	TRBV2
CASSFSAGTGELFF	TGTGCCAGCAGCTTCAGTGCAGGGACCGGGGAGCTGTTTTTT	once	.	TRBJ2-2	14	TRBV7-6
CASSLFSGGSNQPQHF	TGTGCCAGCAGCTTATTCTCAGGGGGAAGCAATCAGCCCCAGCATTTT	.	TRBD1	TRBJ1-5	16	TRBV5-5
CATSSRYTGNTIYF	TGTGCCACCAGTTCTAGATATACTGGAAACACCATATATTTT	.	.	TRBJ1-3	14	TRBV24-1
CASSPRQGYNEQFF	TGTGCCAGCAGTCCTCGACAGGGTTACAATGAGCAGTTCTTC	.	TRBD1	TRBJ2-1	14	TRBV28
CASSFRGGSNQPQHF	TGTGCCAGTAGTTTCCGGGGGGGGAGCAATCAGCCCCAGCATTTT	.	.	TRBJ1-5	15	TRBV19
CASSPNWNTEAFF	TGTGCCAGCAGCCCGAACTGGAACACTGAAGCTTTCTTT	.	.	TRBJ1-1	13	TRBV14
CASSYSSVYGYTF	TGTGCCAGCAGTTACTCTTCGGTCTATGGCTACACCTTC	.	.	TRBJ1-2	13	TRBV6-5
CASNSGTGRSYEQYF	TGTGCCAGCAACTCTGGGACAGGCCGCTCCTACGAGCAGTACTTC	.	TRBD1	TRBJ2-7	15	TRBV27
CASSLTGYTNEKLFF	TGTGCCAGCAGCTTGACAGGGTACACTAATGAAAAACTGTTTTTT	.	.	TRBJ1-4	15	TRBV5-6
CASSQDDRQIGNTIYF	TGCGCCAGCAGCCAAGACGACAGGCAGATTGGAAACACCATATATTTT	.	.	TRBJ1-3	16	TRBV4-3
CASIGWGGGQDYGYTF	TGTGCCAGCATCGGATGGGGAGGCGGACAAGACTATGGCTACACCTTC	.	.	TRBJ1-2	16	TRBV25-1
CASRLRTGEAFF	TGTGCCAGCAGATTAAGGACAGGGGAAGCTTTCTTT	once	TRBD1	TRBJ1-1	12	TRBV7-9
CASSITYPTGANTEAFF	TGTGCCAGTAGTATAACCTACCCGACAGGGGCGAACACTGAAGCTTTCTTT	.	TRBD1	TRBJ1-1	17	TRBV19
CASSMAENTEAFF	TGTGCCAGCAGTATGGCGGAGAACACTGAAGCTTTCTTT	.	.	TRBJ1-1	13	TRBV12-3/TRBV12-4
CASITGQGYTGELFF	TGTGCCAGCATTACGGGACAGGGCTACACCGGGGAGCTGTTTTTT	.	TRBD1	TRBJ2-2	15	TRBV6-5
CASSPRWGELFF	TGTGCCAGCAGCCCCAGGTGGGGGGAGCTGTTTTTT	.	.	TRBJ2-2	12	TRBV11-3
CASSAGTLRGKETQYF	TGTGCCAGCAGCGCCGGGACACTGAGGGGTAAAGAGACCCAGTACTTC	.	.	TRBJ2-5	16	TRBV2
CASSFGTVAKNIQYF	TGTGCCAGCAGTTTCGGGACAGTAGCCAAAAACATTCAGTACTTC	.	TRBD1	TRBJ2-4	15	TRBV28
CASSSDRASSYEQYF	TGTGCCAGCAGCTCAGACAGGGCCTCCTCCTACGAGCAGTACTTC	.	TRBD1	TRBJ2-7	15	TRBV7-9
CASSTQGAPPYEQYF	TGTGCCAGCAGCACACAGGGGGCGCCCCCCTACGAGCAGTACTTC	few	TRBD1	TRBJ2-7	15	TRBV6-5
CASSMGTSGRAMGEQYF	TGTGCCAGTAGTATGGGGACTAGCGGGAGGGCCATGGGAGAGCAGTACTTC	once	TRBD2	TRBJ2-7	17	TRBV19
CSASSQGFGNYGYTF	TGCAGTGCTAGTTCACAGGGGTTCGGGAACTATGGCTACACCTTC	.	TRBD1	TRBJ1-2	15	TRBV20-1
CASTPGTGVLGELFF	TGTGCCAGTACCCCCGGGACAGGGGTCCTCGGGGAGCTGTTTTTT	.	TRBD1	TRBJ2-2	15	TRBV19
CSINGRGEAFF	TGCAGCATTAACGGACGGGGTGAAGCTTTCTTT	.	.	TRBJ1-1	11	TRBV29-1
CASSTADKLISATQYF	TGTGCCAGCAGCACAGCGGACAAATTGATATCGGCAACGCAGTATTTT	.	.	TRBJ2-3	16	TRBV21-1
CASSADRVNGYTF	TGTGCCAGCAGCGCGGACAGGGTGAATGGCTACACCTTC	once	TRBD1	TRBJ1-2	13	TRBV9
CASLDGGTGTDTQYF	TGCGCCAGTCTAGACGGGGGTACTGGCACAGATACGCAGTATTTT	.	.	TRBJ2-3	15	TRBV5-1
CAIRQQETQYF	TGTGCCATCAGACAGCAAGAGACCCAGTACTTC	.	.	TRBJ2-5	11	TRBV10-3
CASSYPSRGGRNTEAFF	TGTGCCAGCAGTTACCCCTCCCGCGGCGGGAGGAACACTGAAGCTTTCTTT	few	.	TRBJ1-1	17	TRBV6-2/TRBV6-3
CASSLDGNSNQPQHF	TGCGCCAGCAGCCTGGACGGTAATAGCAATCAGCCCCAGCATTTT	.	.	TRBJ1-5	15	TRBV5-1
CASSLEGGLYTGELFF	TGTGCCAGCAGCTTAGAGGGGGGGTTATACACCGGGGAGCTGTTTTTT	.	.	TRBJ2-2	16	TRBV11-1
CATSPARAFNYGYTF	TGTGCCACCAGCCCGGCCAGGGCCTTTAACTATGGCTACACCTTC	.	.	TRBJ1-2	15	TRBV15
CATSDSGQGPETQYF	TGTGCCACCAGTGATTCGGGACAGGGTCCGGAGACCCAGTACTTC	.	TRBD1	TRBJ2-5	15	TRBV24-1
CASSSRRLAGQETQYF	TGTGCCAGCAGCTCGCGAAGACTAGCGGGGCAAGAGACCCAGTACTTC	once	TRBD2	TRBJ2-5	16	TRBV7-8
CASSPRDSSNYGYTF	TGTGCCAGCTCACCACGCGACAGCTCCAACTATGGCTACACCTTC	once	.	TRBJ1-2	15	TRBV18
CASSPSSYEQYF	TGTGCCAGTAGTCCCAGCTCCTACGAGCAGTACTTC	.	.	TRBJ2-7	12	TRBV19
CATSETGSTYEQYF	TGTGCCACCAGTGAGACAGGTTCCACCTACGAGCAGTACTTC	.	.	TRBJ2-7	14	TRBV24-1
CASSLTRDYGYTF	TGTGCCAGCAGCTTAACCCGGGACTATGGCTACACCTTC	.	.	TRBJ1-2	13	TRBV11-2
CSVGGSSYEQYF	TGCAGCGTTGGCGGGAGCTCCTACGAGCAGTACTTC	.	TRBD2	TRBJ2-7	12	TRBV29-1
CASSEAYRANSPLHF	TGTGCCAGCAGTGAAGCGTACAGGGCCAATTCACCCCTCCACTTT	few	.	TRBJ1-6	15	TRBV6-1
CATSGTGGGEQPQHF	TGTGCCACCAGTGGGACAGGGGGGGGAGAACAGCCCCAGCATTTT	few	TRBD1	TRBJ1-5	15	TRBV24-1
CASRKSGLYGYTF	TGTGCCAGCAGGAAGTCGGGTTTATATGGCTACACCTTC	.	.	TRBJ1-2	13	TRBV28